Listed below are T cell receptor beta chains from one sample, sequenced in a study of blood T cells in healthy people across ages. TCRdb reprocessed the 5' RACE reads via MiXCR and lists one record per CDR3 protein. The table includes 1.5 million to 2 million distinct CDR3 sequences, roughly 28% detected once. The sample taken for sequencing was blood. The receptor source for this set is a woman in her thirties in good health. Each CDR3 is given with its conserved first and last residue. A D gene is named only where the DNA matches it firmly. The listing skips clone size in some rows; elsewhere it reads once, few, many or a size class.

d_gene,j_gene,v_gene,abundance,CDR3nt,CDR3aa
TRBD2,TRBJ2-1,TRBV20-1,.,TGCAGTGCTAGTGCTAGCGGGATGTTAAATGAGCAGTTCTTC,CSASASGMLNEQFF
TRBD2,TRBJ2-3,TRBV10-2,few,TGCGCCAGCAGTGAGTTTAGCGGGCTGAGCACAGATACGCAGTATTTT,CASSEFSGLSTDTQYF
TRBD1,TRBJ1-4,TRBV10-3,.,TGTGCCATCAGGGGAGACAGGGGCTATGAAAAACTGTTTTTT,CAIRGDRGYEKLFF
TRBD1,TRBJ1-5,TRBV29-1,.,TGCAGCGTTATTTGGACAGGGGGTTTCAATCAGCCCCAGCATTTT,CSVIWTGGFNQPQHF
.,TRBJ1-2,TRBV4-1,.,TGCGCCAGCAGCCAAGAGATAGCCGGCTCCTATGGCTACACCTTC,CASSQEIAGSYGYTF
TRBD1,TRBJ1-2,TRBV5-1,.,TGCGCCAGCAGCCAGACAGGGGGCGCTCAATATGGCTACACCTTC,CASSQTGGAQYGYTF
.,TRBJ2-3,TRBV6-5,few,TGTGCCAGCAGTTATCGCGGGGGCACCACAGATACGCAGTATTTT,CASSYRGGTTDTQYF
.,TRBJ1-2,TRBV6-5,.,TGTGCCAGCAGTTACTCAGAGGCTGGAGGCTACACCTTC,CASSYSEAGGYTF
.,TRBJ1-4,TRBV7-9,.,TGTGCCAGCAGCCGGCTGTCAGCTAATGAAAAACTGTTTTTT,CASSRLSANEKLFF
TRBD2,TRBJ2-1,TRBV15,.,TGTGCCACCAGCAGAGATCGGTTCAGGCTAGCGGGATTGGACAATGAGCAGTTCTTC,CATSRDRFRLAGLDNEQFF